This T cell receptor (beta chain) was captured in a study of vaccination and CD4 T cells after COVID-19. Study-wide background: Overlapping spike pools from SARS-CoV-2 and HCoV-NL63, HCoV-OC43 and HCoV-229E served as culture stimuli.

The CDR3 is made up of 16 amino acids. The germline CDR1 and CDR2 sequences are SGHNT and YYREEE (reference sequence). Unmatched junction bases numbered 3, after V lost 4 bases and J lost 0 bases. Oncomine TCR Beta short-read sequencing was applied to DNA from cultured CD4+ T cells. Each CDR3 protein is one row after TCRdb ran MiXCR on the PCR reads. This table holds 9,000 to 15,000 distinct CDR3 sequences, under 80% found once. This sample's treatment: roughly 11-day PBMC culture with coronavirus spike peptide pools or control peptides (ViraFEST assay). On day 3 and again on day 7, fresh IL-2 medium was used to replace half the medium. Concerning this clonotype: Antigen: not known.

The receptor's source is a human donor who had recovered from COVID-19. Sequenced: CD4+ T cells from blood, cultured in vitro. The chain joins TRBV5-4 to TRBJ2-5; TRBD2 aligns across 13 bases. In nucleotides, the CDR3 is TGTGCCAGCAGCCCCGGGACTAGCGGGAACCAAGAGACCCAGTACTTC. This encodes CASSPGTSGNQETQYF.